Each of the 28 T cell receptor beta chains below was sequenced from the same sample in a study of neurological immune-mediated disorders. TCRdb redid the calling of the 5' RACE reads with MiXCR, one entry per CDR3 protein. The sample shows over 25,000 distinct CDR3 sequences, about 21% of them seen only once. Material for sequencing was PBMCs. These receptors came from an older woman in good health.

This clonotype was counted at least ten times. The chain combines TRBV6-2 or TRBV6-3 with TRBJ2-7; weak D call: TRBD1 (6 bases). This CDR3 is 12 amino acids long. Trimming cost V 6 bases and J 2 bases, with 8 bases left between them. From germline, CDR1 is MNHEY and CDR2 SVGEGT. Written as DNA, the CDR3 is TGTGCCAGCAGGGACAGCCCCTACGAGCAGTACTTC. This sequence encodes CASRDSPYEQYF.

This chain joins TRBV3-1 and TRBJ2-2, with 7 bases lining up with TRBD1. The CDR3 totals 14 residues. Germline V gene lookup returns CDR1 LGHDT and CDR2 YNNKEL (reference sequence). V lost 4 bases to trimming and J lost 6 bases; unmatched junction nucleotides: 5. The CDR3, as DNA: TGTGCCAGCAGCCTGCAAGGGGGCCCCGGGGAGCTGTTTTTT. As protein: CASSLQGGPGELFF.

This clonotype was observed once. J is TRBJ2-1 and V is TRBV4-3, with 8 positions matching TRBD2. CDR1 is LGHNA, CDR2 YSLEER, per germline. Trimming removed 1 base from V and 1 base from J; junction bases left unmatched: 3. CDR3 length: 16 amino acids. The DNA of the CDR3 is TGCGCCAGCAGCCAAGGACTAGCGCGTTCCTACAATGAGCAGTTCTTC. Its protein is CASSQGLARSYNEQFF.

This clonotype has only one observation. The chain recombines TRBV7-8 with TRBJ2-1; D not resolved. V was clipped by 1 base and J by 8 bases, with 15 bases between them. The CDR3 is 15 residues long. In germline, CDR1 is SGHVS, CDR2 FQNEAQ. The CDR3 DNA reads TGTGCCAGCAGCTTAGGCTCGGGCATCCCGGATGAGCAGTTCTTC. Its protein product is CASSLGSGIPDEQFF.

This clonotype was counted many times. The CDR3 sequence: CASSLIDRAGANVLTF. The CDR3 nucleotides read TGTGCCAGCAGTTTGATCGACAGGGCTGGGGCCAACGTCCTGACTTTC. The gene calls are TRBV6-2 or TRBV6-3 and TRBJ2-6, with 7 bases lining up with TRBD1. Unmatched junction bases numbered 5, after V lost 4 bases and J lost 2 bases. CDR1 MNHEY and CDR2 SVGEGT come from the germline V gene. The CDR3 is made up of 16 amino acids.

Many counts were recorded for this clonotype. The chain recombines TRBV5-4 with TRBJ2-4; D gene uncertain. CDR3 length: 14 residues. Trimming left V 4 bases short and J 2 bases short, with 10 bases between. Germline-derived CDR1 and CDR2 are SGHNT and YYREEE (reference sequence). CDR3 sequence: CASSQPRSKNIQYF. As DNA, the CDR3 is TGTGCCAGCAGCCAACCTAGATCCAAAAACATTCAGTACTTC.

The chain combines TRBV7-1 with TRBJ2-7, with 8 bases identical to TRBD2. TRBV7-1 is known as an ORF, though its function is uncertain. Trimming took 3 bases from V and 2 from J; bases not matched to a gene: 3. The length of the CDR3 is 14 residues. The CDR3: CASSSGLAAYEQYF. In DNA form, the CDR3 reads TGTGCCAGCAGCTCTGGACTAGCAGCCTACGAGCAGTACTTC.

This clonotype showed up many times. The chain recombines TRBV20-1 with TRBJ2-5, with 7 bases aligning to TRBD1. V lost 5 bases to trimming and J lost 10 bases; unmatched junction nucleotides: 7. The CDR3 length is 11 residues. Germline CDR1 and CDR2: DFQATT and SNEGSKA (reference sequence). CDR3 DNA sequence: TGCAGTGCTCGCGACAGGGACCTCCAGTACTTC. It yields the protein CSARDRDLQYF.

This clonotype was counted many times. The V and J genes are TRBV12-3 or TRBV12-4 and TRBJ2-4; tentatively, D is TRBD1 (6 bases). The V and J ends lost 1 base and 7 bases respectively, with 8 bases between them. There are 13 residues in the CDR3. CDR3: CASSLVGGNIQYF. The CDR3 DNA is TGTGCCAGCAGTTTAGTAGGGGGTAACATTCAGTACTTC.

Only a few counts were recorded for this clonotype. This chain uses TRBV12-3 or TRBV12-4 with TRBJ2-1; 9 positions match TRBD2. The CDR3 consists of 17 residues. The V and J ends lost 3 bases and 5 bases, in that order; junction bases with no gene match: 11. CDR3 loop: CASSFYPGLARHNEQFF. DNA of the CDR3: TGTGCCAGCAGTTTTTACCCCGGACTAGCGCGGCACAATGAGCAGTTCTTC.

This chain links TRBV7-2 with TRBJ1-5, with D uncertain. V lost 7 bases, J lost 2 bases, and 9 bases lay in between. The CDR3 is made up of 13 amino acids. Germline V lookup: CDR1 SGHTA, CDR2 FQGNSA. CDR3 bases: TGTGCCAGCACCCGAGATGGCAATCAGCCCCAGCATTTT. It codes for CASTRDGNQPQHF.

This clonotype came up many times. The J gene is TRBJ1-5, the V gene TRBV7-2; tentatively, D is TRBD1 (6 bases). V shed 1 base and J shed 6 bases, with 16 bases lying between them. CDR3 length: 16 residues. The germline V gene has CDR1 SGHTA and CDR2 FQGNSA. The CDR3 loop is CASSLDAGVRGQPQHF. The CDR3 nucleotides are TGTGCCAGCAGCTTAGATGCAGGGGTGAGGGGTCAGCCCCAGCATTTT.

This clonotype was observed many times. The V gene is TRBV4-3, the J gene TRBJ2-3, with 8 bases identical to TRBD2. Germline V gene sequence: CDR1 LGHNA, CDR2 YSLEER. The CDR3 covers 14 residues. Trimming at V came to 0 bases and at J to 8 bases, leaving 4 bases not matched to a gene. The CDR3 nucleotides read TGCGCCAGCAGCCAAGATGGGAGCGGGGGTACGCAGTATTTT. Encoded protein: CASSQDGSGGTQYF.

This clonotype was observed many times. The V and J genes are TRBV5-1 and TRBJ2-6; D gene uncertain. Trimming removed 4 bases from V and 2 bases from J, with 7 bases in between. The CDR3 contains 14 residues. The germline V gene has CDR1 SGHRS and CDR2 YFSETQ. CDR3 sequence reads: CASSADAGANVLTF. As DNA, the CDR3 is TGCGCCAGCAGCGCGGACGCTGGGGCCAACGTCCTGACTTTC.

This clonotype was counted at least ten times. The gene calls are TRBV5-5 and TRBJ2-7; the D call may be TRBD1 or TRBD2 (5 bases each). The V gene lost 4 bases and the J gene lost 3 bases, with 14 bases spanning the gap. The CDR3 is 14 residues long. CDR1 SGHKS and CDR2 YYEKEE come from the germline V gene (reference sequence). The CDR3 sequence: CASSPRMGVYEQYF. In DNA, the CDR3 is TGTGCCAGCAGCCCCCGGATGGGGGTCTACGAGCAGTACTTC.

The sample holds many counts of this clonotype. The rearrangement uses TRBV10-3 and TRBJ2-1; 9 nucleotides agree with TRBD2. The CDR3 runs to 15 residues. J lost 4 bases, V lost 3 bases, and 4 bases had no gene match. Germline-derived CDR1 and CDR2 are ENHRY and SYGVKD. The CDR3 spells CAISDGGGAYNEQFF. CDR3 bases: TGTGCCATCAGTGATGGCGGGGGGGCTTACAATGAGCAGTTCTTC.

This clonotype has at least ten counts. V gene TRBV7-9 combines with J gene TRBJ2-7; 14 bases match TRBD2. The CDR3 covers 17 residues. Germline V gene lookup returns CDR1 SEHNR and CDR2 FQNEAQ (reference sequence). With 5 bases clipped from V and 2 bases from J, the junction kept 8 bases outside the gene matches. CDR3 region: CASSPRTSGGPPYEQYF. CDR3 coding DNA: TGTGCCAGCAGCCCCAGGACTAGCGGGGGGCCACCCTACGAGCAGTACTTC.

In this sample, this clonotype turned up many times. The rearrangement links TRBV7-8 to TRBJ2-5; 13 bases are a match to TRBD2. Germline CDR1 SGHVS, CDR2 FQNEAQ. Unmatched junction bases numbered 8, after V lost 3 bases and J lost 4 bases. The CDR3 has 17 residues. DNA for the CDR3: TGTGCCAGCAGCTTTGGACTAGCGGGAGTGTCACTAGAGACCCAGTACTTC. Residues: CASSFGLAGVSLETQYF.

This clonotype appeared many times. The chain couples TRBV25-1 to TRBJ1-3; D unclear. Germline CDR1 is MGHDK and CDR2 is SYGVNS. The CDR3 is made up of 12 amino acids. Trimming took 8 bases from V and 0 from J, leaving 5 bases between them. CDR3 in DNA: TGTGCCAGCTTGAGCTCTGGAAACACCATATATTTT. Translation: CASLSSGNTIYF.

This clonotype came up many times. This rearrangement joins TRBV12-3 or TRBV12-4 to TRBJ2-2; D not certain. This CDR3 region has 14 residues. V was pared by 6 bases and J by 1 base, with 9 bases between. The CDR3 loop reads CASSQDENTGELFF. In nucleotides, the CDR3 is TGTGCCAGCAGCCAGGACGAGAACACCGGGGAGCTGTTTTTT.

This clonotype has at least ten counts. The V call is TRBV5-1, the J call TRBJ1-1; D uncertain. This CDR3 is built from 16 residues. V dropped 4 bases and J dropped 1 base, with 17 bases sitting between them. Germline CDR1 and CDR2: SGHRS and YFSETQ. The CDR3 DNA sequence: TGCGCCAGCAGCCCGAACCTCCCTCGAGGGAACACTGAAGCTTTCTTT. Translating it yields CASSPNLPRGNTEAFF.

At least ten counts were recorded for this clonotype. The CDR3 is CASSQGTGVGGYTF. The DNA of the CDR3 is TGTGCCAGCAGCCAAGGGACAGGGGTCGGTGGCTACACCTTC. This chain connects TRBV4-2 to TRBJ1-2, with TRBD1 identical over 9 bases. Looked up from germline, CDR1 is LGHNA and CDR2 is YNFKEQ. Trimming at V came to 1 base and at J to 7 bases, leaving 4 bases not matched to a gene. The CDR3 has 14 residues.

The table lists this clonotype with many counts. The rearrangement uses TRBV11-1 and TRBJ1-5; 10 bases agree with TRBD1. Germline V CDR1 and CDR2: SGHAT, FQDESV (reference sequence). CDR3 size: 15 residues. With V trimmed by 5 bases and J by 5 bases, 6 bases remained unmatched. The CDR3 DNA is TGTGCCAGCAGCCCTGACAGGGGGCCCGATCAGCCCCAGCATTTT. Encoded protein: CASSPDRGPDQPQHF.

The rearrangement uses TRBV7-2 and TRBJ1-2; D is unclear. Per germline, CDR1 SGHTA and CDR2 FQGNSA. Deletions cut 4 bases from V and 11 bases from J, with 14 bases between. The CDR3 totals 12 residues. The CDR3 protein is CASSSYEGEYTF. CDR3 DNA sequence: TGTGCCAGCAGCTCGTATGAGGGAGAATACACCTTC.

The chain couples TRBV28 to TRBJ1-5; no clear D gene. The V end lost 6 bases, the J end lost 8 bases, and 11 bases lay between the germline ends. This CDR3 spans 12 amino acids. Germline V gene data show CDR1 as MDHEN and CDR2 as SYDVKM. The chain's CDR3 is CASRVGSEPQHF. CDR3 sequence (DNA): TGTGCCAGCAGGGTGGGGAGCGAGCCCCAGCATTTT.

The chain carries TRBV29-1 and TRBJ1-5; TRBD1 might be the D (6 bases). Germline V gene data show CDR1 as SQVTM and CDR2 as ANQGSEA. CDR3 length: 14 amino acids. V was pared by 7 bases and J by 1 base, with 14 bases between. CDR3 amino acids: CSGGRGGSNQPQHF. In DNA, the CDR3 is TGCAGCGGGGGGCGAGGGGGAAGCAATCAGCCCCAGCATTTT.

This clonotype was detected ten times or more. The CDR3 loop is CASSGQPSSYNEQFF. In DNA form, the CDR3 reads TGTGCCAGCAGTGGACAGCCTAGCTCCTACAATGAGCAGTTCTTC. This rearrangement joins TRBV6-6 to TRBJ2-1; a weak D match, TRBD1 (6 bases). Germline lookup yields CDR1 MNHNY and CDR2 SVGAGI (reference sequence). Trimming removed 5 bases from V and 0 bases from J, with 11 bases in between. The CDR3 runs to 15 residues.

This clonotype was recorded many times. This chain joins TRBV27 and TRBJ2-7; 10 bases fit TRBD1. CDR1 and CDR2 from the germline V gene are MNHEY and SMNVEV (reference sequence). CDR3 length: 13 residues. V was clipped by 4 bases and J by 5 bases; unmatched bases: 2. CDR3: CASSSGTGDEQYF. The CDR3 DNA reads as TGTGCCAGCAGTTCCGGGACAGGGGACGAGCAGTACTTC.